The clone carrying this T cell receptor beta chain was counted only a few times. Its antigen remains unknown. Sequenced by immunoSEQ multiplex PCR; TCRdb stores in-frame clones only, minus some. The sample contains tens of thousands of clones, 80% to 95% of which appear only once. The entry originates in a study of Tregs in tolerant kidney transplant recipients. The CDR3 consists of 15 residues. Per germline, CDR1 KGHSH and CDR2 LQKENI. Trimming at V came to 3 bases and at J to 3 bases, leaving 6 bases not matched to a gene. Study-level points and caveats: Findings come from small patient numbers and require larger validation.

The source is a human donor who received a combined kidney and bone marrow transplant. The starting material was Tregs from blood, obtained before the transplant. The V call is TRBV18, the J call TRBJ2-7; 9 nucleotides match TRBD1. The CDR3 DNA follows: TGTGCCAGCTCACCTGGGACAGGGCGAAACTACGAGCAGTACTTC. Translated: CASSPGTGRNYEQYF. Full variable domain (missing parts from reference TRBV18 and TRBJ2-7): NAGVMQNPRHLVRRRGQEARLRCSPMKGHSHVYWYRQLPEEGLKFMVYLQKENIIDESGMPKERFSAEFPKEGPSILRIQQVVRGDSAAYFCASSPGTGRNYEQYFGPGTRLTVT.